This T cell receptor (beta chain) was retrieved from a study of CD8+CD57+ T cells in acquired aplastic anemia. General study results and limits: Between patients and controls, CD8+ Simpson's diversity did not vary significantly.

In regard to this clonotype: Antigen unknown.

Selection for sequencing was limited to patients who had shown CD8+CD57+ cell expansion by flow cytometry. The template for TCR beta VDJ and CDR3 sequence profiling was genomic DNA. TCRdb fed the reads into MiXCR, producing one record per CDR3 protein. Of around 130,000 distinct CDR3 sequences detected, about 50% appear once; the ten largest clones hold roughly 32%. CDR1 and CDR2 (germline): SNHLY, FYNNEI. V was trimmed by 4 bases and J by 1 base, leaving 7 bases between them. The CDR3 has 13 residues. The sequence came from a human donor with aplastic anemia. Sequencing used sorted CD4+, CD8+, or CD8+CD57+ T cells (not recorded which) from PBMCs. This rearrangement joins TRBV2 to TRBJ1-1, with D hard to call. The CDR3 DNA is TGTGCCAGCAGTGTTTCCTCGAACACTGAAGCTTTCTTT. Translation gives CASSVSSNTEAFF. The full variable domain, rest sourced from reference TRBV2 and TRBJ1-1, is EPEVTQTPSHQVTQMGQEVILRCVPISNHLYFYWYRQILGQKVEFLVSFYNNEISEKSEIFDDQFSVERPDGSNFTLKIRSTKLEDSAMYFCASSVSSNTEAFFGQGTRLTVV.